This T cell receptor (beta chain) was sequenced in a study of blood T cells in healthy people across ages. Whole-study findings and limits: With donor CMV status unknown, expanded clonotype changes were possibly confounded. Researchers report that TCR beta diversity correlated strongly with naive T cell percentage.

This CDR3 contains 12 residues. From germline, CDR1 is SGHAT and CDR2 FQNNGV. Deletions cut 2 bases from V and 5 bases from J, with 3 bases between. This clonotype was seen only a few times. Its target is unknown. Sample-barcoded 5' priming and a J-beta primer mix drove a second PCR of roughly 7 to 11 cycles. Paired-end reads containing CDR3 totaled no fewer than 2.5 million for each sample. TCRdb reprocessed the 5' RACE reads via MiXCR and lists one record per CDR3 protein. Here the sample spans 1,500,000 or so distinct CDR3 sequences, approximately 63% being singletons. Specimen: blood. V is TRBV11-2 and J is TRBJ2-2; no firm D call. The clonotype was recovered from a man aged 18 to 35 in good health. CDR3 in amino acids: CASSLKTGELFF. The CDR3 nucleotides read TGTGCCAGCAGCTTAAAAACCGGGGAGCTGTTTTTT.